One and the same sample provided the 25 T cell receptor beta chains below, sequenced in a study of CD8+CD57+ T cells in acquired aplastic anemia. TCR beta VDJ and CDR3 profiling used genomic DNA as template. TCRdb called the reads again in MiXCR, with one record for every CDR3 protein. The sample has 450,000 to 550,000 distinct CDR3 sequences, around 30% seen once. For sequencing, patients were chosen who had shown expansion of CD8+CD57+ cells by flow cytometry. Sequences were obtained from sorted CD4+, CD8+, or CD8+CD57+ T cells (not recorded which) from PBMCs. These receptors were taken from a human donor with aplastic anemia.

The genes are TRBV7-9 and TRBJ2-1, with a possible D match to TRBD1 (6 bases). The germline V and J ends were trimmed by 1 base and 10 bases, with 8 bases remaining between them. The CDR3 contains 12 residues. Germline CDR1 reads SEHNR; CDR2 reads FQNEAQ (reference sequence). CDR3 nucleotides: TGTGCCAGCAGCTTAGAAGGGGGAGAGCAGTTCTTC. Translating gives CASSLEGGEQFF.

This clonotype was counted a few times. The rearrangement uses TRBV7-3 and TRBJ2-3; unclear D gene. Looked up from germline, CDR1 is SGHTA and CDR2 is FQGTGA. CDR3 length: 14 amino acids. Trimming left V 5 bases short and J 7 bases short, with 16 bases between. CDR3 nucleotide sequence: TGTGCCAGCAGCCTTCCCGACCAACTCCATACGCAGTATTTT. Amino acid sequence: CASSLPDQLHTQYF. Full variable domain (remainder filled in from reference TRBV7-3 and TRBJ2-3): GAGVSQTPSNKVTEKGKYVELRCDPISGHTALYWYRQSLGQGPEFLIYFQGTGAADDSGLPNDRFFAVRPEGSVSTLKIQRTERGDSAVYLCASSLPDQLHTQYFGPGTRLTVL.

This clonotype has at least ten counts. The J gene is TRBJ2-7, the V gene TRBV7-9; perhaps D is TRBD1 or TRBD2 (6 bases each). Trimming left V 5 bases short and J 6 bases short, with 17 bases between. This CDR3 region has 14 residues. The V gene's germline CDR1 is SEHNR and CDR2 FQNEAQ (reference sequence). This CDR3 is CASSRRPGALEQYF. The CDR3 nucleotides read TGTGCCAGCAGCCGACGGCCGGGGGCCCTCGAGCAGTACTTC. The full variable domain, in which reference TRBV7-9 and TRBJ2-7 provide the parts outside the CDR3, is DTGVSQNPRHKITKRGQNVTFRCDPISEHNRLYWYRQTLGQGPEFLTYFQNEAQLEKSRLLSDRFSAERPKGSFSTLEIQRTEQGDSAMYLCASSRRPGALEQYFGPGTRLTVT.

This clonotype was seen a handful of times. This chain joins TRBV7-2 and TRBJ2-7, with a possible D match to TRBD1 (5 bases). The V gene lost 3 bases and the J gene lost 1 base, with 13 bases spanning the gap. CDR1 is SGHTA, CDR2 FQGNSA, per germline. The CDR3 runs 15 residues. CDR3 loop: CASSLVGQGSYEQYF. The DNA for the CDR3 is TGTGCCAGCAGCTTGGTAGGGCAGGGATCCTACGAGCAGTACTTC.

The V gene is TRBV4-2, the J gene TRBJ1-6; 7 positions match TRBD1. Per the germline V gene, CDR1 is LGHNA and CDR2 is YNFKEQ. This CDR3 region has 17 residues. V shed 0 bases and J 6 bases; nucleotides not matched to a gene: 8. The CDR3 protein is CASSQEGGSGINSPLHF. Written as DNA, the CDR3 is TGTGCCAGCAGCCAAGAAGGGGGCAGCGGGATTAATTCACCCCTCCACTTT.

There are many counts of this clonotype. The chain has TRBV10-3 and TRBJ1-2; weak D call: TRBD1 (5 bases). V lost 4 bases and J lost 4, with 10 bases in between. The CDR3 length is 13 residues. Germline V lookup: CDR1 ENHRY, CDR2 SYGVKD. The CDR3 spells CAISVQGAYGYTF. In nucleotides, the CDR3 is TGTGCCATCAGTGTTCAGGGTGCCTATGGCTACACCTTC.

This clonotype was counted many times. V and J are TRBV19 and TRBJ1-4; D is possibly TRBD1 (6 bases). CDR1 is LNHDA, CDR2 SQIVND, per germline (reference sequence). There are 14 residues in the CDR3. Trimming removed 7 bases from V and 5 bases from J, with 14 bases in between. The CDR3 is CASTHDRLNEKLFF. CDR3 nucleotide sequence: TGTGCCAGTACTCACGACAGGTTAAATGAAAAACTGTTTTTT. The full variable domain, completed using reference TRBV19 and TRBJ1-4, is DGGITQSPKYLFRKEGQNVTLSCEQNLNHDAMYWYRQDPGQGLRLIYYSQIVNDFQKGDIAEGYSVSREKKESFPLTVTSAQKNPTAFYLCASTHDRLNEKLFFGSGTQLSVL.

This rearrangement joins TRBV25-1 to TRBJ1-4; tentative D call: TRBD1 (5 bases). CDR1 is MGHDK and CDR2 is SYGVNS in the germline V gene. This CDR3 is 15 amino acids long. V shed 6 bases and J shed 3 bases, with 14 bases lying between them. The CDR3 DNA reads as TGTGCCAGCAGCCCCTTTTGGGGCCCTAATGAAAAACTGTTTTTT. This codes for CASSPFWGPNEKLFF.

The V and J genes are TRBV10-3 and TRBJ1-5, with unresolved D. With 4 bases removed from V and 5 bases from J, the gap between germline ends came to 9 bases. Looked up from germline, CDR1 is ENHRY and CDR2 is SYGVKD. This CDR3 comprises 13 residues. Here the CDR3 reads CAISGKGDQPQHF. CDR3 coding DNA: TGTGCCATCAGTGGGAAAGGTGATCAGCCCCAGCATTTT.

The V gene is TRBV7-2, the J gene TRBJ2-7; 9 positions match TRBD2. J lost 5 bases, V lost 5 bases, and 7 bases had no gene match. This CDR3 is 14 amino acids long. CDR1 is SGHTA and CDR2 is FQGNSA in the germline V gene. CDR3 DNA sequence: TGTGCCAGCAGCCCGGGACTAGCTGGCAACGAGCAGTACTTC. The encoded protein is CASSPGLAGNEQYF.

This clonotype turned up a few times. A read error may account for a junction end that differs from germline. The chain combines TRBV25-1 with TRBJ1-6; D gene uncertain. CDR1 MGHDK and CDR2 SYGVNS come from the germline V gene. This CDR3 contains 15 residues. The CDR3 DNA is TGTGCCAGCAGTAAGACACTAAACGGGGATTCACTCCTCCACTTT. Translated: CASSKTLNGDSLLHF.

This clonotype showed up many times. This chain links TRBV2 with TRBJ2-3; 8 bases agree with TRBD2. CDR1 is SNHLY, CDR2 FYNNEI, per germline. V lost 1 base and J lost 1; bases outside the gene matches: 1. CDR3 size: 15 residues. The CDR3 DNA sequence: TGTGCCAGCAGTGAAGAGACTAGCGGCACAGATACGCAGTATTTT. It translates to CASSEETSGTDTQYF.

This clonotype was recorded many times. The chain links TRBV5-4 to TRBJ2-7; the D is unclear. This CDR3 comprises 13 residues. Trimming cost V 2 bases and J 4 bases, with 10 bases left between them. Per germline, CDR1 SGHNT and CDR2 YYREEE (reference sequence). The CDR3 reads CASSLGLTYEQYF. DNA of the CDR3: TGTGCCAGCAGCTTAGGTCTGACTTACGAGCAGTACTTC.

The chain combines TRBV14 with TRBJ2-1, with D unresolved. There are 14 residues in the CDR3. Germline V CDR1 and CDR2: SGHDN, FVKESK. The V end was cut by 1 base, the J end by 4 bases, with 8 bases between. The CDR3 coding sequence is TGTGCCAGCAGCCAAGGAGGAGAGTACAATGAGCAGTTCTTC. It specifies CASSQGGEYNEQFF.

The gene calls are TRBV25-1 and TRBJ2-1; 8 bases are shared with TRBD2. The length of the CDR3 is 15 residues. Germline lookup yields CDR1 MGHDK and CDR2 SYGVNS. The V segment lost 7 bases and the J segment 1 base; nucleotides outside the gene matches: 6. The CDR3 is CASIGGGRSYNEQFF. CDR3 sequence (DNA): TGTGCCAGCATTGGGGGCGGGAGGTCCTACAATGAGCAGTTCTTC.

In DNA form, the CDR3 reads TGTGCCAGCAGCGCACAAGGAGAGACCCAGTACTTC. It specifies CASSAQGETQYF. The chain uses TRBV7-9 and TRBJ2-5; D is unclear. V was trimmed by 5 bases and J by 4 bases, leaving 8 bases between them. CDR3 length: 12 amino acids. Germline V gene lookup returns CDR1 SEHNR and CDR2 FQNEAQ (reference sequence).

The chain combines TRBV30 with TRBJ1-3; D is possibly TRBD1 (6 bases). Germline V lookup: CDR1 GTSNPN, CDR2 SVGIG (reference sequence). V shed 5 bases and J shed 0 bases, with 8 bases lying between them. The CDR3 consists of 13 residues. CDR3 nucleotide sequence: TGTGCCTGGGGGGGCCGCTCTGGAAACACCATATATTTT. Encoded protein: CAWGGRSGNTIYF. The full variable domain, rest sourced from reference TRBV30 and TRBJ1-3, is SQTIHQWPATLVQPVGSPLSLECTVEGTSNPNLYWYRQAAGRGLQLLFYSVGIGQISSEVPQNLSASRPQDRQFILSSKKLLLSDSGFYLCAWGGRSGNTIYFGEGSWLTVV.

This chain links TRBV6-2 or TRBV6-3 with TRBJ1-2, with 7 bases lining up with TRBD1. The CDR3 is 13 amino acids. V shed 7 bases and J 8 bases; nucleotides not matched to a gene: 10. Per the germline V gene, CDR1 is MNHEY and CDR2 is SVGEGT. The CDR3 DNA follows: TGTGCCAGCAAGCAGGGGGTCGTGTCGGGCTACACCTTC. Encoded protein: CASKQGVVSGYTF.

The genes are TRBV20-1 and TRBJ1-3, with a weak D call TRBD1 (5 bases). V was trimmed by 0 bases and J by 0 bases, leaving 6 bases between them. From germline, CDR1 is DFQATT and CDR2 SNEGSKA (reference sequence). CDR3 length: 14 residues. The CDR3, as DNA: TGCAGTGCTAGAGAGGGGGGCTCTGGAAACACCATATATTTT. Amino acid sequence: CSAREGGSGNTIYF.

The chain is built from TRBV19 and TRBJ1-6; 9 bases are a match to TRBD1. CDR3 size: 18 residues. The J segment lost 10 bases and the V segment lost 1 base, leaving 14 bases of the junction unmatched. The germline V gene has CDR1 LNHDA and CDR2 SQIVND (reference sequence). The CDR3 is CASSIVGTGWPARSPLHF. The CDR3 nucleotides are TGTGCCAGTAGTATAGTCGGGACAGGGTGGCCTGCCAGATCACCCCTCCACTTT.

This clonotype occurred a few times. J is TRBJ1-5 and V is TRBV3-1; no clear D gene. V lost 0 bases and J lost 5, with 8 bases in between. This CDR3 has 14 amino acids. CDR1 and CDR2 from the germline V gene are LGHDT and YNNKEL (reference sequence). The CDR3 DNA reads TGTGCCAGCAGCCAAGATTCGCGGTATCAGCCCCAGCATTTT. Translating it yields CASSQDSRYQPQHF. The full variable domain, its missing parts supplied by reference TRBV3-1 and TRBJ1-5, is DTAVSQTPKYLVTQMGNDKSIKCEQNLGHDTMYWYKQDSKKFLKIMFSYNNKELIINETVPNRFSPKSPDKAHLNLHINSLELGDSAVYFCASSQDSRYQPQHFGDGTRLSIL.

This clonotype was observed many times. This chain links TRBV9 with TRBJ2-5, with D possibly TRBD1 on 5 matching bases. Germline CDR1 and CDR2: SGDLS and YYNGEE. This CDR3 region has 12 residues. Trimming pared 4 bases from V and 2 bases from J, leaving 6 bases between. This CDR3 is CASSPGQETQYF. In nucleotides, the CDR3 is TGTGCCAGCAGCCCAGGGCAAGAGACCCAGTACTTC.

Comment on this clonotype: At one end, the junction sequence differs from germline, possibly due to a read error. The V and J genes are TRBV10-3 and TRBJ2-2; D not resolved. The length of the CDR3 is 12 residues. The V gene's germline CDR1 is ENHRY and CDR2 SYGVKD. The CDR3 nucleotides read TGTGCCAGCAGTTACGTACCCGGGGAGCTGTTTTTT. Translated: CASSYVPGELFF.

The genes are TRBV7-9 and TRBJ2-5; D may correspond to TRBD1 or TRBD2 (5 bases each). The length of the CDR3 is 14 residues. V lost 8 bases and J 4 bases, leaving 17 bases between the germline ends. The V gene's germline CDR1 is SEHNR and CDR2 FQNEAQ (reference sequence). CDR3 sequence (DNA): TGTGCCAGCCACCGAGGGGACGTGGGAGAGACCCAGTACTTC. It codes for CASHRGDVGETQYF. The complete variable domain, with remaining parts taken from reference TRBV7-9 and TRBJ2-5, reads DTGVSQNPRHKITKRGQNVTFRCDPISEHNRLYWYRQTLGQGPEFLTYFQNEAQLEKSRLLSDRFSAERPKGSFSTLEIQRTEQGDSAMYLCASHRGDVGETQYFGPGTRLLVL.

As concerns this clonotype: The junction does not match germline at one end; this may be a read error. CDR3 amino acids: CASSQKRTGRYTF. In nucleotides, the CDR3 is TGCGCCAGCAGCCAAAAACGGACAGGGAGATACACCTTC. This rearrangement joins TRBV5-8 to TRBJ1-2, with 8 bases aligning to TRBD1. Germline V gives CDR1 SGHTS, CDR2 YDEGEE. CDR3 length equals 13 residues.